This T cell receptor (beta chain) was observed in a study of cytomegalovirus exposure and HLA in healthy donors. Broader study findings: A subsequent analysis found that TCR clusters from the first cohort also tended to co-occur in the 90 to 150 validation repertoires, with 90% to 95% of cluster scores above 0. Reported performance of the classifier showed diagnosis of cytomegalovirus status with high specificity and sensitivity. Associated with cytomegalovirus, according to the listing, were 150 to 200 TCR beta chains.

Measured with immunoSEQ multiplex PCR; TCRdb has only the in-frame clones, and not every one. The table has over 50,000 clones, nearly 95% seen once; the top ten hold roughly 5.3%. As to this clone: Its antigen is not known.

CDR3 length: 14 amino acids. V dropped 8 bases and J dropped 4 bases, with 17 bases sitting between them. The germline gives CDR1 MNHEY, CDR2 SVGAGI. This receptor was taken from a man aged 18-30 years in good health and CMV-seropositive. The chain employs TRBV6-5 and TRBJ1-1; D possibly corresponds to TRBD1 (6 bases). Sequenced material: PBMCs. CDR3 coding DNA: TGTGCCAGCGGAATCCAGGGAGGGGGCACTGAAGCTTTCTTT. This codes for CASGIQGGGTEAFF.